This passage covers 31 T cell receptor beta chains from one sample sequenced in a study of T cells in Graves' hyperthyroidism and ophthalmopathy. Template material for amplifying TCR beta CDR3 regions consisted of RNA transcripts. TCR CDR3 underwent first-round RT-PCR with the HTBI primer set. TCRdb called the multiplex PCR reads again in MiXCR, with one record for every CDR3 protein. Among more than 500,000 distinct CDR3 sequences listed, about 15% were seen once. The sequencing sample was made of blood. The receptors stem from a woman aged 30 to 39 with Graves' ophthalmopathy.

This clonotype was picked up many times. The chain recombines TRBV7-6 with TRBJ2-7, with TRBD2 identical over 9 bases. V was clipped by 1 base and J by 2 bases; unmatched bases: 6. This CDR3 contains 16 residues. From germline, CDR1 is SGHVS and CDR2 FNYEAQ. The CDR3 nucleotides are TGTGCCAGCAGCTTAGGGAGAGCGGGAGGTACCTACGAGCAGTACTTC. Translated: CASSLGRAGGTYEQYF. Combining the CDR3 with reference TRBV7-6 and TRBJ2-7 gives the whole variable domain GAGVSQSPRYKVTKRGQDVALRCDPISGHVSLYWYRQALGQGPEFLTYFNYEAQQDKSGLPNDRFSAERPEGSISTLTIQRTEQRDSAMYRCASSLGRAGGTYEQYFGPGTRLTVT.

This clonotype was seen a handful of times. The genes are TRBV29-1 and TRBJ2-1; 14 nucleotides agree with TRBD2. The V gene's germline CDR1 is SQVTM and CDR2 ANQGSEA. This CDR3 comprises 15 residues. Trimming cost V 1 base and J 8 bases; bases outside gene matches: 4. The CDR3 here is CSVEGLAGGFDEQFF. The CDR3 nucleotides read TGCAGCGTTGAAGGACTAGCGGGAGGGTTCGATGAGCAGTTCTTC.

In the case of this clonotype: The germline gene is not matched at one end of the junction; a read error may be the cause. CDR3 protein: CAGSLGQGLNQPQHF. The CDR3 DNA follows: TGTGCCGGCAGCCTCGGACAGGGGCTCAATCAGCCCCAGCATTTT. V and J are TRBV7-9 and TRBJ1-5, with TRBD1 matching 9 bases. Germline loops: CDR1 SEHNR, CDR2 FQNEAQ (reference sequence). This CDR3 region has 15 residues.

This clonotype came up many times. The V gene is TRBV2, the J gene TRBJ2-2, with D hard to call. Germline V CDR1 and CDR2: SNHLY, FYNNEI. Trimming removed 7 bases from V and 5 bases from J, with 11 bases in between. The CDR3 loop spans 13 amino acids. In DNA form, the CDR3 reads TGTGCCAGCACTCAGAGTCCGACCGGGGAGCTGTTTTTT. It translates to CASTQSPTGELFF.

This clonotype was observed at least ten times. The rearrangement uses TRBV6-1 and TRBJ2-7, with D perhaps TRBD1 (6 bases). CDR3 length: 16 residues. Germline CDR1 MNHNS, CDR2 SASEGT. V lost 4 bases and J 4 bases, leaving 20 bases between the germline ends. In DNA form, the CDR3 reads TGTGCCAGCAGTGCCGAGCGACAGGCTTCGGGGTACGAGCAGTACTTC. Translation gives CASSAERQASGYEQYF.

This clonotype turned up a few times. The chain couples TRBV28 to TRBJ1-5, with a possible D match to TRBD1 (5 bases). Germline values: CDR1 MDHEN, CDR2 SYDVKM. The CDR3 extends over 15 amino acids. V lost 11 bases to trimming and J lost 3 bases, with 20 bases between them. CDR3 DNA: TGTGCCTCATCGGTTAGAGGGGTACCCAATCAGCCCCAGCATTTT. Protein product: CASSVRGVPNQPQHF. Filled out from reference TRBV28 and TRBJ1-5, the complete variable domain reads DVKVTQSSRYLVKRTGEKVFLECVQDMDHENMFWYRQDPGLGLRLIYFSYDVKMKEKGDIPEGYSVSREKKERFSLILESASTNQTSMYLCASSVRGVPNQPQHFGDGTRLSIL.

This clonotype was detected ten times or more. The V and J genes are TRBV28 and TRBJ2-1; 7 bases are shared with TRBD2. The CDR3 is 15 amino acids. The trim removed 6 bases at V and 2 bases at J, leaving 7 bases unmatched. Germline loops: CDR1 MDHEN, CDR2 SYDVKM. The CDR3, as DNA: TGTGCCAGCAGCCATAGGACTAGTACCTACAATGAGCAGTTCTTC. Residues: CASSHRTSTYNEQFF.

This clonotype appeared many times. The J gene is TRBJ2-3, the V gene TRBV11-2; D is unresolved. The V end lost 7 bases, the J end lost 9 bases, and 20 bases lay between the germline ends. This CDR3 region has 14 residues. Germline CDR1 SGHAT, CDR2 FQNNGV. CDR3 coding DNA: TGTGCCAGCACCACACCCCGGCGGTCCCTAACGCAGTATTTT. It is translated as CASTTPRRSLTQYF.

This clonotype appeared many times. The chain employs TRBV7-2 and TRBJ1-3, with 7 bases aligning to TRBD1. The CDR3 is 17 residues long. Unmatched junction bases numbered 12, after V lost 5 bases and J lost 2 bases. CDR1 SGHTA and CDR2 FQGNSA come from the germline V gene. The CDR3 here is CASSLSTGQATGNTIYF. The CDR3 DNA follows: TGTGCCAGCAGCCTCTCCACAGGACAGGCTACTGGAAACACCATATATTTT.

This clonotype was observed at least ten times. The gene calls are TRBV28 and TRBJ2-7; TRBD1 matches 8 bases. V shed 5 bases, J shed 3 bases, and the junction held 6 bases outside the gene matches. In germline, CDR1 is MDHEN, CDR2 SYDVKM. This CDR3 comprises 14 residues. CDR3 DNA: TGTGCCAGCAGTATCCGGGACAGGAGCTACGAGCAGTACTTC. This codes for CASSIRDRSYEQYF.

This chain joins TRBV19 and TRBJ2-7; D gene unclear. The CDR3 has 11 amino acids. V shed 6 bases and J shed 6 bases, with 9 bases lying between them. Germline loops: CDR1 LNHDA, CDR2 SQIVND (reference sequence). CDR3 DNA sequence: TGTGCCAGTAGATATATGGGCGAGCAGTACTTC. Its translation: CASRYMGEQYF.

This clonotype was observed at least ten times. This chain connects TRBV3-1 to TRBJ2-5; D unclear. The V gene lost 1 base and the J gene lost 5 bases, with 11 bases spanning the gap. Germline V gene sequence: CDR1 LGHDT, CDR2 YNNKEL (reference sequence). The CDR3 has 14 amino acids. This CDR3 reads CASSQVGYPETQYF. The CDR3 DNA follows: TGTGCCAGCAGCCAAGTTGGGTACCCCGAGACCCAGTACTTC.

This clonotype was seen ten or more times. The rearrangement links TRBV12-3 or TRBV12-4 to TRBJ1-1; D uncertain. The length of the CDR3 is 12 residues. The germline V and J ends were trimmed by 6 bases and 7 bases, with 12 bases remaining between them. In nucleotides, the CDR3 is TGTGCCAGCAGCTACCGGGTCGTTGAAGCTTTCTTT. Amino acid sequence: CASSYRVVEAFF.

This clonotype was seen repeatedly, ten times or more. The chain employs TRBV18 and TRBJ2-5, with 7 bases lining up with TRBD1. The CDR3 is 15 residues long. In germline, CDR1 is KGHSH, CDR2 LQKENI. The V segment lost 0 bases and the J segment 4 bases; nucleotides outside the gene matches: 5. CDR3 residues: CASSPPAGGGETQYF. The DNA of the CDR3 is TGTGCCAGCTCACCACCGGCAGGGGGTGGAGAGACCCAGTACTTC.

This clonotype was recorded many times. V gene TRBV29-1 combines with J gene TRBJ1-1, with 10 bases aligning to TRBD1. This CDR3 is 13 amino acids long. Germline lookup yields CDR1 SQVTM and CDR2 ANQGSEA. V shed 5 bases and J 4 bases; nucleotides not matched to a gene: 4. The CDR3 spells CSVSWDRGTEAFF. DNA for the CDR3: TGCAGCGTTTCATGGGACAGGGGCACTGAAGCTTTCTTT.

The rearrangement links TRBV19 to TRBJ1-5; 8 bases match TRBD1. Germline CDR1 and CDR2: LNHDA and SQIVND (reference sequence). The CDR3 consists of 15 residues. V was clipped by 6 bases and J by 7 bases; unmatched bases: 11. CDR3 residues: CASRNGQGRRQPQHF. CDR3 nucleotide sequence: TGTGCCAGTAGAAATGGACAGGGAAGAAGGCAGCCCCAGCATTTT.

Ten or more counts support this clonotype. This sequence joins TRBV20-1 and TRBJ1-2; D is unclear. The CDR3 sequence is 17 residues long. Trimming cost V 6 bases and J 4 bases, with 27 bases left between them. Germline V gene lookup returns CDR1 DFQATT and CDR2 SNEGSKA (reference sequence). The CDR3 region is CSARRADRQGSGYGYTF. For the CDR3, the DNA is TGCAGTGCGAGGAGGGCCGACCGCCAAGGTAGTGGCTATGGCTACACCTTC.

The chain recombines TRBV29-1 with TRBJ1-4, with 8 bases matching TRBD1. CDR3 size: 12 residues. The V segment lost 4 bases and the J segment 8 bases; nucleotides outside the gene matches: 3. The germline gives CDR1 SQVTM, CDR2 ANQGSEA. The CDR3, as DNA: TGCAGCGTTGGGACAGGGAAGGAAAAACTGTTTTTT. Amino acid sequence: CSVGTGKEKLFF.

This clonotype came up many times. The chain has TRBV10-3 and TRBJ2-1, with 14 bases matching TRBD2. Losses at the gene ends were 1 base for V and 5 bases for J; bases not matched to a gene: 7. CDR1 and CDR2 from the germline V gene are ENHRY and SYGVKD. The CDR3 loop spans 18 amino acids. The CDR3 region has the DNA TGTGCCATCAGTGAGTTAAAGGGACTAGCGGGAGTTAACAATGAGCAGTTCTTC. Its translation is CAISELKGLAGVNNEQFF.

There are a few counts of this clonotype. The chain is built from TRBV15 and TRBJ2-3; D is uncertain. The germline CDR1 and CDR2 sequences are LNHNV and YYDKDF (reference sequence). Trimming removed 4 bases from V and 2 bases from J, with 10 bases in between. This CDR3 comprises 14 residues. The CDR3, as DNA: TGTGCCACCAGCATCGGGCAGCTCACAGATACGCAGTATTTT. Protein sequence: CATSIGQLTDTQYF.

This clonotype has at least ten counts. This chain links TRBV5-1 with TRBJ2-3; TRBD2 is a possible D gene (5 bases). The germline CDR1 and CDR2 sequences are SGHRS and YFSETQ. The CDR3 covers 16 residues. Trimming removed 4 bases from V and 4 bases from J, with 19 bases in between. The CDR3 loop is CASSAPTPSRADTQYF. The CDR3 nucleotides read TGCGCCAGCAGCGCTCCAACGCCTTCGAGGGCAGATACGCAGTATTTT.

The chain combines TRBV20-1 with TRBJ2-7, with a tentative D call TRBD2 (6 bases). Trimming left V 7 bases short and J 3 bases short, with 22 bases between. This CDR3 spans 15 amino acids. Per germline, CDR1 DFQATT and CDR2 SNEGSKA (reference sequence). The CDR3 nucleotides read TGCAGTGTCAACCCCTCAGGTGGAGGGGACTACGAGCAGTACTTC. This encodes CSVNPSGGGDYEQYF.

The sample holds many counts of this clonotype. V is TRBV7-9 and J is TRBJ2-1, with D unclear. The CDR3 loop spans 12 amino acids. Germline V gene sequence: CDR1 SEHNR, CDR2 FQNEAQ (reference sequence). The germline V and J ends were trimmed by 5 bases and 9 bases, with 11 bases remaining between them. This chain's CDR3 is CASSRINSEQFF. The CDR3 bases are TGTGCCAGCAGCCGAATAAATTCTGAGCAGTTCTTC.

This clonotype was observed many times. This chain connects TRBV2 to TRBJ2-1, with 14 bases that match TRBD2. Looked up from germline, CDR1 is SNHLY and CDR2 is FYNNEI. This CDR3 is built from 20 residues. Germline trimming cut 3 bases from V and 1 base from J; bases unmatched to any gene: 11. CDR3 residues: CASSDATSGGGKSSYNEQFF. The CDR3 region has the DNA TGTGCCAGCAGTGACGCGACTAGCGGGGGGGGAAAATCGTCCTACAATGAGCAGTTCTTC.

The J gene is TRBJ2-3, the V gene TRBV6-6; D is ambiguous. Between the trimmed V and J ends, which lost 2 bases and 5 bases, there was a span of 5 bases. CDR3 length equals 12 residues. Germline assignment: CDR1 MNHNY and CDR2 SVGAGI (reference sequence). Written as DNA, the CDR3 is TGTGCCAGCAGTTACAGTCTAGATACGCAGTATTTT. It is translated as CASSYSLDTQYF.

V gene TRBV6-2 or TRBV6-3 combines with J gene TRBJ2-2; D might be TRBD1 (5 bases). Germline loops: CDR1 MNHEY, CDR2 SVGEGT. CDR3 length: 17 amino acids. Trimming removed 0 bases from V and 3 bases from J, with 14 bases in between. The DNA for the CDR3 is TGTGCCAGCAGTTACTCATCCTTCCAGGGCTACACCGGGGAGCTGTTTTTT. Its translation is CASSYSSFQGYTGELFF.

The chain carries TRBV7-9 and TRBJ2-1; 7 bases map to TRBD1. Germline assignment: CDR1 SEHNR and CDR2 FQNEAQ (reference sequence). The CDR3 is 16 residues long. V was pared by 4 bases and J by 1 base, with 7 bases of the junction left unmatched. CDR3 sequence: CASSSRDSVSYNEQFF. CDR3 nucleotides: TGTGCCAGCAGCTCCCGGGACAGTGTTTCCTACAATGAGCAGTTCTTC.

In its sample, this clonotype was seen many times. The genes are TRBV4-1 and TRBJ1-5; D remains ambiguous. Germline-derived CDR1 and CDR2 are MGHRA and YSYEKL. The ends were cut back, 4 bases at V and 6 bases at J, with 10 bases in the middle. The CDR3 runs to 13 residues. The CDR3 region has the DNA TGCGCCAGCAGCCTGGAGGAATCTCAGCCCCAGCATTTT. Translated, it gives CASSLEESQPQHF.

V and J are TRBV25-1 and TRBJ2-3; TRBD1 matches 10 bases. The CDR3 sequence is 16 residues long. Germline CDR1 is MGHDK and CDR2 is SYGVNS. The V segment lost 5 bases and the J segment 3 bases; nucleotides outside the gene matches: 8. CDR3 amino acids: CASSSPGQGMTDTQYF. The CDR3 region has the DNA TGTGCCAGCAGTTCGCCGGGACAGGGGATGACAGATACGCAGTATTTT.

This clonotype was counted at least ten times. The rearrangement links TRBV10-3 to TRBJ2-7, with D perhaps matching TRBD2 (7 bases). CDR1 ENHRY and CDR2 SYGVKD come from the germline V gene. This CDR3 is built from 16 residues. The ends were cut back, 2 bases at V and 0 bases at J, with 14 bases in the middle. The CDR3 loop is CAISERGGEFSYEQYF. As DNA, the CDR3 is TGTGCCATCAGTGAGCGAGGGGGGGAGTTCTCCTACGAGCAGTACTTC.

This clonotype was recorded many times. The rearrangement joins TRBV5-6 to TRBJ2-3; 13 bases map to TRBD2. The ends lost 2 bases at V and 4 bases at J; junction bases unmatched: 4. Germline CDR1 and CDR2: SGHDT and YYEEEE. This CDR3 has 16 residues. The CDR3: CASSLQGLAGADTQYF. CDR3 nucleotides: TGTGCCAGCAGCTTACAAGGACTAGCGGGAGCAGATACGCAGTATTTT.